This T cell receptor beta chain was observed in a study of T cells after yellow fever vaccination. Each CDR3 protein is one row after TCRdb ran MiXCR on the 5' RACE reads. The table has hundreds of thousands of distinct CDR3 sequences, about 13% seen once; the top ten hold over 12%. The germline V and J ends were trimmed by 4 bases and 9 bases, with 14 bases remaining between them. Germline CDR1 and CDR2: LGHNA and YSLEER. The CDR3 has 13 amino acids. V gene TRBV4-3 combines with J gene TRBJ2-3; D is possibly TRBD1 or TRBD2 (5 bases each). The sequence derives from a man aged 30-40 years who received the YFV17D yellow fever vaccine. The source was PBMCs, collected on the day of the yellow fever booster vaccination. CDR3 coding DNA: TGCGCCAGCAGCCCGGTCGTGGGGACCACGCAGTATTTT. This sequence encodes CASSPVVGTTQYF.